Listed here are 9 T cell receptor beta chains from one sample, sequenced in a study of blood T cell repertoires in COVID-19. Sequenced by immunoSEQ multiplex PCR; TCRdb stores in-frame clones only, minus some. The data show roughly 42,000 clones, with around 91% seen just once and around 3% held by the top ten. The sequenced sample was peripheral blood. All receptors come from a man in his fifties or sixties with active COVID-19.

The V gene is TRBV7-6, the J gene TRBJ2-1, with 12 nucleotides matching TRBD2. The CDR3 contains 11 residues. The J segment lost 13 bases and the V segment lost 10 bases, leaving 5 bases of the junction unmatched. Germline loops: CDR1 SGHVS, CDR2 FNYEAQ. The CDR3: CATLAGGRQFF. The CDR3, as DNA: TGTGCCACCCTAGCGGGGGGGCGCCAGTTCTTC.

The rearrangement joins TRBV19 to TRBJ1-1, with D possibly matching TRBD1 (5 bases). The CDR3 contains 13 residues. The germline V gene has CDR1 LNHDA and CDR2 SQIVND (reference sequence). V lost 8 bases and J lost 1, with 11 bases in between. This CDR3 reads CASAGGSNTEAFF. The DNA for the CDR3 is TGTGCCAGTGCCGGGGGATCGAACACTGAAGCTTTCTTT. Drawing the rest from reference TRBV19 and TRBJ1-1, the complete variable domain is DGGITQSPKYLFRKEGQNVTLSCEQNLNHDAMYWYRQDPGQGLRLIYYSQIVNDFQKGDIAEGYSVSREKKESFPLTVTSAQKNPTAFYLCASAGGSNTEAFFGQGTRLTVV.

The rearrangement joins TRBV30 to TRBJ2-3; D is ambiguous. V was shortened by 2 bases and J by 0 bases, with 12 bases between the two germline ends. There are 15 residues in the CDR3. CDR1 is GTSNPN, CDR2 SVGIG, per germline (reference sequence). The CDR3 nucleotides read TGTGCCTGGAGTCCTTTAGTGACTAGCACAGATACGCAGTATTTT. It translates to CAWSPLVTSTDTQYF.

V usage is TRBV7-8 and J usage is TRBJ2-7; D remains unclear. The CDR3 length is 11 residues. Trimming cost V 8 bases and J 3 bases, with 8 bases left between them. Germline CDR1 reads SGHVS; CDR2 reads FQNEAQ. The CDR3 DNA reads as TGTGCCAGCGGGCAGAACTACGAGCAGTACTTC. This translates into CASGQNYEQYF.

The V call is TRBV12-5, the J call TRBJ2-5; TRBD2 agrees at 9 bases. The junction had 3 bases not matched to a gene; V was cut back by 4 bases and J by 0 bases. Germline loops: CDR1 LGHNT, CDR2 FRNRAP. This CDR3 has 15 residues. For the CDR3, the DNA is TGTGCTAGTGGTTCTACTAGCGGGTACCAAGAGACCCAGTACTTC. Translated: CASGSTSGYQETQYF.

The rearrangement links TRBV9 to TRBJ2-1, with TRBD1 matching 9 bases. CDR1 and CDR2 from the germline V gene are SGDLS and YYNGEE. CDR3 size: 15 residues. The J segment lost 6 bases and the V segment lost 4 bases, leaving 8 bases of the junction unmatched. The CDR3 DNA reads TGTGCCAGCAGCAAACAGGGGGCGAACATCAATGAGCAGTTCTTC. It specifies CASSKQGANINEQFF.

The chain joins TRBV27 to TRBJ2-7, with D possibly matching TRBD2 (6 bases). V was cut by 4 bases and J by 2 bases, with 12 bases left in between. The CDR3 spans 14 residues. CDR1 and CDR2 (germline): MNHEY, SMNVEV (reference sequence). CDR3 protein: CASSSGTVPYEQYF. The CDR3 bases are TGTGCCAGCAGTTCGGGGACTGTTCCCTACGAGCAGTACTTC.

The table lists this clone with a count of one. The gene calls are TRBV5-5 and TRBJ1-2; TRBD1 matches at 7 bases. The CDR3 is made up of 18 amino acids. Germline loops: CDR1 SGHKS, CDR2 YYEKEE (reference sequence). The trim removed 0 bases at V and 4 bases at J, leaving 15 bases unmatched. DNA for the CDR3: TGTGCCAGCAGCTTGGCTTACGCGGGACAGAGAGGTCTCTATGGCTACACCTTC. Its protein is CASSLAYAGQRGLYGYTF.

This clone was counted a single time. The CDR3 DNA follows: TGTGCCAGCAGCCAAACATTGGTATCTGAAGCTTTCTTT. This codes for CASSQTLVSEAFF. V gene TRBV3-1 (or the pseudogene TRBV3-2) combines with J gene TRBJ1-1; D ambiguous. Per the germline V gene, CDR1 is LGHDT and CDR2 is YNNKEL (reference sequence). This CDR3 is built from 13 residues. V was pared by 2 bases and J by 6 bases, with 10 bases between.